This is a list of T cell receptor beta chains from one sample in a study of blood T cells in healthy people across ages. TCRdb re-called the 5' RACE reads with MiXCR, one entry per CDR3 protein. The profile shows about 680,000 distinct CDR3 sequences, approximately 49% of them singletons. The material sequenced was blood. The receptors were gathered from a woman aged 60-75 years in good health. The CDR3 runs from the conserved cysteine through the conserved F or W. D genes are given only for firm matches. The size field is filled for only some rows; it gives once, few, many or a size class.

j_call	d_call	clone_size	v_call	cdr3_nt	cdr3_aa
TRBJ2-1	.	.	TRBV20-1	TGCAGTGCTAGTCTGGGCGGATACAATGGGCAGTTCTTC	CSASLGGYNGQFF
TRBJ2-5	.	.	TRBV5-1	TGCGCCAGCACCGAAGGGGCGGAAGAGACCCAGTACTTC	CASTEGAEETQYF
TRBJ1-2	.	once	TRBV5-5	TGTGCCAGCAGCTTGTACCTCAACTATGGCTACACCTTC	CASSLYLNYGYTF
TRBJ2-1	.	.	TRBV5-1	TGCGCCAGCAGCGTGGACTACGCCTACAATGAGCAGTTCTTC	CASSVDYAYNEQFF
TRBJ2-3	TRBD1	few	TRBV5-1	TGCGCCAGCAGCTTGGACCCCGGGACAGCTAGCACAGATACGCAGTATTTT	CASSLDPGTASTDTQYF
TRBJ2-4	TRBD2	.	TRBV20-1	TGCTTTCCACTAGCGGTGAACTCCTACGGGCAGTACTTC	CFPLAVNSYGQYF
TRBJ1-5	.	.	TRBV28	TGTGCCAGCAGTTTAGTGGGGGCCACTCAGCCCCATCATTTT	CASSLVGATQPHHF
TRBJ1-5	.	.	TRBV7-2	TGTGCCAGCAGAGGGGACCCGGCTCAGCCCCAGCATTTT	CASRGDPAQPQHF
TRBJ1-5	.	.	TRBV28	TGTGCCAGCAGAAGACAGAACAATCAGCCCCAGCATTTT	CASRRQNNQPQHF
TRBJ1-2	TRBD1	.	TRBV7-9	TGTGCCAGCAGCCAGATCGGGACAGATTATGGCTACACCTTC	CASSQIGTDYGYTF
TRBJ2-3	.	many	TRBV27	TGTGCCAGCAGTGTCTATAGCCCAGATACGCAGTATTTT	CASSVYSPDTQYF
TRBJ2-1	.	.	TRBV6-6	TGTGCCAGCAGTTACGGCGGGAACGGGCAGTTCTTC	CASSYGGNGQFF
TRBJ2-1	.	.	TRBV2	TGTGCCAGCAGTCTACAGGACACCTCCTACAATGAGCAGTTCTTC	CASSLQDTSYNEQFF
TRBJ1-2	TRBD1	.	TRBV7-2	TGTGCCAGCAGCTCCAGACAGGGACTTGGCTACACCTTC	CASSSRQGLGYTF
TRBJ2-3	TRBD2	few	TRBV27	TGTGCCAGCAATCTCGGGACTAGCGGAGCGACGCAGTATTTT	CASNLGTSGATQYF
TRBJ2-1	.	.	TRBV11-2	TGTGCCAGCAGCACAACTTTATCGCGGGGGCGGTCCTACAATGAGCAGTTCTTC	CASSTTLSRGRSYNEQFF